The 27 T cell receptor beta chains given below trace back to one sample, sequenced in a study of control samples from healthy donors and cancer patients. Some clones are missing from TCRdb's copy, which holds only in-frame ones; the method was immunoSEQ multiplex PCR. The repertoire has roughly 88,000 clones, 85% of them found once; the top ten carry 19%. Sequences were obtained from blood. The receptors shown here come from a man aged 25-45 years in good health.

This clone was counted a few times. The gene calls are TRBV10-3 and TRBJ2-3, with TRBD1 identical over 8 bases. This CDR3 has 17 residues. The V gene end was trimmed by 4 bases and the J gene end by 2 bases; junction bases not matched to a gene: 11. Per germline, CDR1 ENHRY and CDR2 SYGVKD. CDR3 amino acids: CAISAGTGSGTTDTQYF. The CDR3 nucleotides are TGTGCCATCAGTGCGGGGACAGGTAGCGGCACCACAGATACGCAGTATTTT.

The chain is built from TRBV6-4 and TRBJ2-2; 15 bases align to TRBD2. The CDR3 is 15 amino acids. Germline values: CDR1 MRHNA, CDR2 SNTAGT. The V and J ends lost 6 bases and 10 bases, in that order; junction bases with no gene match: 6. The CDR3 protein is CASSRTSGGAEELFF. CDR3 DNA: TGTGCCAGCAGCCGGACTAGCGGGGGGGCCGAGGAGCTGTTTTTT.

The V gene is TRBV19, the J gene TRBJ1-1; D call uncertain. CDR3 size: 13 residues. The germline V and J ends were trimmed by 3 bases and 4 bases, with 9 bases remaining between them. Germline V CDR1 and CDR2: LNHDA, SQIVND (reference sequence). Here the CDR3 DNA reads TGTGCCAGTAGTATGAAGGCAGCCACTGAAGCTTTCTTT. This sequence encodes CASSMKAATEAFF.

V and J are TRBV5-4 and TRBJ1-1; weak D call: TRBD1 (5 bases). Germline V gives CDR1 SGHNT, CDR2 YYREEE (reference sequence). The CDR3 is made up of 14 amino acids. Trimming stripped 2 bases from V and 1 base from J, with 9 bases between. The CDR3 coding sequence is TGTGCCAGCAGCTTTCTGCAGGGGAACACTGAAGCTTTCTTT. As protein: CASSFLQGNTEAFF.

The V and J genes are TRBV5-6 and TRBJ2-2, with D tentatively TRBD2 (5 bases). Deletions cut 2 bases from V and 7 bases from J, with 12 bases between. Germline values: CDR1 SGHDT, CDR2 YYEEEE. This CDR3 has 14 amino acids. DNA for the CDR3: TGTGCCAGCAGCTTCCTACCCCGGGGCGGGGAGCTGTTTTTT. Its translation is CASSFLPRGGELFF.

This clone showed up just a few times. The chain couples TRBV3-1 (or the pseudogene TRBV3-2) to TRBJ1-3; TRBD1 matches 11 bases. The germline gives CDR1 LGHDT, CDR2 YNNKEL (reference sequence). The CDR3 length is 15 residues. The ends lost 5 bases at V and 5 bases at J; junction bases unmatched: 5. The CDR3 here is CASSSGQGARNTIYF. DNA for the CDR3: TGTGCCAGCAGCTCCGGACAGGGGGCCCGAAACACCATATATTTT.

The gene calls are TRBV5-3 and TRBJ1-5; D is undetermined. TRBV5-3 is sorted into the ORF group, with uncertain function. Trimming took off 4 bases at V and 7 bases at J, with 9 bases between the two ends. The CDR3 consists of 12 residues. The CDR3 region has the DNA TGTGCCAGAAGCAGACCAGGACAGCCCCAGCATTTT. This gives the protein CARSRPGQPQHF.

DNA for the CDR3: TGTGCCAGCAGTTATGGACAGACCCAGAGGGCAGATACGCAGTATTTT. It yields the protein CASSYGQTQRADTQYF. This sequence joins TRBV2 and TRBJ2-3, with a weak D call TRBD1 (6 bases). CDR1 is SNHLY, CDR2 FYNNEI, per germline. Trimming removed 5 bases from V and 4 bases from J, with 19 bases in between. The CDR3 totals 16 residues.

J is TRBJ1-1 and V is TRBV4-2, with D perhaps matching TRBD1 (5 bases). From germline, CDR1 is LGHNA and CDR2 YNFKEQ. V lost 0 bases and J lost 1, with 12 bases in between. CDR3 length: 16 amino acids. CDR3: CASSQDRGGRNTEAFF. Written as DNA, the CDR3 is TGTGCCAGCAGCCAAGATCGGGGGGGAAGGAACACTGAAGCTTTCTTT.

The chain has TRBV6-5 and TRBJ1-3; D gene ambiguous. This CDR3 region has 15 residues. Trimming stripped 5 bases from V and 0 bases from J, with 11 bases between. Germline V gives CDR1 MNHEY, CDR2 SVGAGI. The CDR3 sequence is CASSLALPSGNTIYF. The CDR3 DNA follows: TGTGCCAGCAGTCTGGCGCTCCCCTCTGGAAACACCATATATTTT.

This CDR3 is CASSEGPQGLGGAFF. As DNA, the CDR3 is TGTGCCAGCAGTGAAGGCCCCCAGGGCTTGGGGGGAGCTTTCTTT. The J gene is TRBJ1-1, the V gene TRBV6-1; TRBD1 is a possible D gene (5 bases). This CDR3 comprises 15 residues. Germline V lookup: CDR1 MNHNS, CDR2 SASEGT. With 1 base removed from V and 10 bases from J, the gap between germline ends came to 19 bases.

This rearrangement joins TRBV7-9 to TRBJ2-1; 8 bases match TRBD2. This CDR3 contains 16 residues. Germline loops: CDR1 SEHNR, CDR2 FQNEAQ (reference sequence). J gave up 3 bases and V 4 bases, and 8 bases lay outside the gene matches. CDR3 sequence: CASSSISGALYNEQFF. CDR3 bases: TGTGCCAGCAGCTCCATTAGCGGGGCCCTCTACAATGAGCAGTTCTTC. Full variable domain (outside the CDR3, taken from reference TRBV7-9 and TRBJ2-1): DTGVSQNPRHKITKRGQNVTFRCDPISEHNRLYWYRQTLGQGPEFLTYFQNEAQLEKSRLLSDRFSAERPKGSFSTLEIQRTEQGDSAMYLCASSSISGALYNEQFFGPGTRLTVL.

This chain joins TRBV2 and TRBJ1-1; 7 positions match TRBD1. CDR1 and CDR2 (germline): SNHLY, FYNNEI. The CDR3 runs to 12 residues. V lost 5 bases and J lost 7; bases outside the gene matches: 4. The chain's CDR3 is CASSYRGGEAFF. CDR3 DNA sequence: TGTGCCAGCAGTTACAGGGGCGGTGAAGCTTTCTTT.

The chain has TRBV10-1 and TRBJ1-3; D unclear. The germline CDR1 and CDR2 sequences are WNHNN and SYGVQD (reference sequence). CDR3 length: 13 amino acids. The V end was cut by 3 bases, the J end by 1 base, with 4 bases between. The CDR3 nucleotides read TGCGCCAGCAGTGAACCATCTGGAAACACCATATATTTT. Translated, it gives CASSEPSGNTIYF.

This chain uses TRBV18 with TRBJ2-1; maybe TRBD1 (6 bases). The CDR3 is 12 residues long. Trimming took 6 bases from V and 9 from J, leaving 12 bases between them. Germline V gene lookup returns CDR1 KGHSH and CDR2 LQKENI. The CDR3 sequence is CASSQRGSEQFF. Written as DNA, the CDR3 is TGTGCCAGCTCCCAGAGGGGGAGTGAGCAGTTCTTC. Variable domain in full (rest from reference TRBV18 and TRBJ2-1): NAGVMQNPRHLVRRRGQEARLRCSPMKGHSHVYWYRQLPEEGLKFMVYLQKENIIDESGMPKERFSAEFPKEGPSILRIQQVVRGDSAAYFCASSQRGSEQFFGPGTRLTVL.

This chain links TRBV7-9 with TRBJ1-4; TRBD1 agrees at 7 bases. The germline V gene encodes CDR1 SEHNR and CDR2 FQNEAQ (reference sequence). J gave up 8 bases and V 5 bases, and 11 bases lay outside the gene matches. The CDR3 consists of 15 residues. This CDR3 is CASSHRTGLLEKLFF. The CDR3 coding sequence is TGTGCCAGCAGCCACCGGACAGGACTCCTAGAAAAACTGTTTTTT.

The chain has TRBV7-9 and TRBJ1-3; the D gene is possibly TRBD1 (6 bases). Looked up from germline, CDR1 is SEHNR and CDR2 is FQNEAQ (reference sequence). The CDR3 covers 18 residues. Trimming pared 3 bases from V and 2 bases from J, leaving 20 bases between. The DNA for the CDR3 is TGTGCCAGCAGCTTGTTGGGAACAGGGAGGTTGGCTGGAAACACCATATATTTT. Residues: CASSLLGTGRLAGNTIYF.

This chain joins TRBV5-1 and TRBJ1-1; D gene uncertain. The length of the CDR3 is 15 residues. Germline CDR1 reads SGHRS; CDR2 reads YFSETQ. Trimming left V 1 base short and J 5 bases short, with 15 bases between. The CDR3 loop reads CASSLISPETTEAFF. The CDR3, as DNA: TGCGCCAGCAGCTTGATTTCCCCAGAGACGACTGAAGCTTTCTTT.

The chain links TRBV5-6 to TRBJ2-1; D ambiguous. Germline CDR1 reads SGHDT; CDR2 reads YYEEEE. The germline V and J ends were trimmed by 6 bases and 6 bases, with 13 bases remaining between them. The CDR3 covers 13 residues. In DNA, the CDR3 is TGTGCCAGCAACCCCAATTGGGGCAATGAGCAGTTCTTC. Translated, it gives CASNPNWGNEQFF. Complete variable domain (other parts from reference TRBV5-6 and TRBJ2-1): DAGVTQSPTHLIKTRGQQVTLRCSPKSGHDTVSWYQQALGQGPQFIFQYYEEEERQRGNFPDRFSGHQFPNYSSELNVNALLLGDSALYLCASNPNWGNEQFFGPGTRLTVL.

With regard to this clone: One end of the junction fails to match germline, which may point to a read error. The genes are TRBV7-2 and TRBJ2-7; 8 nucleotides match TRBD1. CDR3 size: 14 residues. Germline V lookup: CDR1 SGHTA, CDR2 FQGNSA. CDR3 bases: TGTGCCAGCAGCCTCGGGACAGGTCTCTACGGGCAGTACTTC. Translation: CASSLGTGLYGQYF.

The gene calls are TRBV6-5 and TRBJ1-6; TRBD1 agrees at 9 bases. The germline V gene has CDR1 MNHEY and CDR2 SVGAGI. The ends lost 5 bases at V and 10 bases at J; junction bases unmatched: 6. This CDR3 has 14 residues. CDR3: CASSRGQGSSPLHF. For the CDR3, the DNA is TGTGCCAGCAGTCGGGGACAGGGATCCTCACCCCTCCACTTT.

The count of this clone is one. This sequence joins TRBV6-6 and TRBJ1-1; D remains ambiguous. Germline values: CDR1 MNHNY, CDR2 SVGAGI (reference sequence). V lost 6 bases, J lost 1 base, and 6 bases lay in between. CDR3 length: 12 amino acids. CDR3 nucleotides: TGTGCCAGCAGCCCCGGGAACACTGAAGCTTTCTTT. Translation: CASSPGNTEAFF.

V and J are TRBV12-3 or TRBV12-4 and TRBJ2-2; no clear D gene. V dropped 2 bases and J dropped 5 bases, with 6 bases sitting between them. CDR3 length equals 13 residues. The CDR3 sequence is CASSLRLTGELFF. DNA of the CDR3: TGTGCCAGCAGTTTAAGGTTGACCGGGGAGCTGTTTTTT.

The chain combines TRBV28 with TRBJ2-7, with a tentative D call TRBD1 (5 bases). Per germline, CDR1 MDHEN and CDR2 SYDVKM. Trimming removed 1 base at V and 2 bases at J, with 9 bases between. This CDR3 is built from 14 residues. CDR3 amino acids: CASSLFRVPYEQYF. The CDR3 nucleotides read TGTGCCAGCAGTTTATTCAGGGTCCCCTACGAGCAGTACTTC.

This CDR3 reads CASSQGRSDRDRSPLHF. The CDR3 DNA is TGTGCCAGCAGCCAAGGCCGATCGGACAGGGACCGGTCACCCCTCCACTTT. V and J are TRBV4-2 and TRBJ1-6, with 8 bases lining up with TRBD1. With 1 base clipped from V and 10 bases from J, the junction kept 12 bases outside the gene matches. This CDR3 comprises 17 residues. Germline loops: CDR1 LGHNA, CDR2 YNFKEQ.

This chain links TRBV30 with TRBJ1-1, with D unresolved. The length of the CDR3 is 12 residues. Germline V gene lookup returns CDR1 GTSNPN and CDR2 SVGIG (reference sequence). CDR3 coding DNA: TGTGCGTTTGTACGCATGAACACTGAAGCTTTCTTT. This gives the protein CAFVRMNTEAFF.

The chain recombines TRBV7-2 with TRBJ2-3; D is possibly TRBD2 (6 bases). V shed 4 bases and J shed 0 bases, with 11 bases lying between them. Germline CDR1 SGHTA, CDR2 FQGNSA. The CDR3 runs 15 residues. The CDR3 loop is CASSYRGFSTDTQYF. The CDR3 nucleotides read TGTGCCAGCAGCTACCGGGGGTTTAGCACAGATACGCAGTATTTT.